This T cell receptor beta chain comes out of a study of beta chain features in type 1 diabetes. As every portion of the isolated RNA was reverse transcribed, the sequencing read expressed TCRB transcripts. This table comes from immunoSEQ multiplex PCR, and its TCRdb copy is limited to in-frame clones, with some not included. The sample has 680,000 or so clones, around 15% seen once. CD45RO/CCR7/CD25/CD127/CD95/CD27 sorting isolated CD4+ naive, central memory, regulatory and stem cell-like memory cells. Germline trimming cut 0 bases from V and 6 bases from J; bases unmatched to any gene: 3. The CDR3 totals 16 residues. Germline-derived CDR1 and CDR2 are LGHNA and YSLEER.

What was sequenced was naive CD4+ T cells from blood. The genes are TRBV4-3 and TRBJ2-1; TRBD2 matches 12 bases. This receptor was identified in a man younger than 35 in good health. This chain's CDR3 is CASSQDGLAGSNEQFF. CDR3 nucleotide sequence: TGCGCCAGCAGCCAAGATGGACTAGCGGGATCCAATGAGCAGTTCTTC.